This T cell receptor (beta chain) came from a study of quantifying T cell responses using KT2 cells (dated by TCRdb to 2016 to 2017). In the study overall: RNA was DNase-treated and reverse transcribed with TCR alpha and beta constant-region primers, mostly using SuperScript III. PCR2 was performed as a SYBR Green qPCR and was stopped at a predetermined fluorescence threshold so that over-amplification was avoided. The efficiency of the T4 ligation step under optimum conditions was estimated to be above 9.5%.

This clonotype registers as large (0.1 to 1%) within its sample. Its antigen is not yet known. Base qualities are missing; no much larger clone stands one base away. To test the sensitivity and accuracy of the pipeline, known numbers of KT2, a T cell clone whose TCR had already been sequenced, were spiked into unfractionated PBMC. KT2 cells were mixed with a fixed number of PBMC to create a range of KT2-to-PBMC ratios. Results and caveats for the whole study, not just this receptor: KT2 sequences were still detected at the lowest spike-in tested, roughly one KT2 cell per 100,000 PBMC. At very high KT2 spike-in numbers, detection of KT2 sequences reached saturation. The numbers of KT2 alpha and beta sequences increased linearly with the number of input KT2 cells across several orders of magnitude. No side-by-side comparison of the pipeline with other TCR sequencing techniques was included in the study.

The germline V gene specifies MNHEY as CDR1 and SVGAGI as CDR2. Inclusive of the bounding cysteine and phenylalanine, the CDR3 is 16 residues long. The kept DNA is CDR3 alone, 48 bases in frame from the first base. Between the V and J ends, shortened by 2 bases and 4 bases respectively, the junction contains 17 bases. Library preparation employed UMI-ligation and nested PCR. A single-stranded oligonucleotide carrying the Illumina SP2 sequence and a UMI was ligated to the cDNA 3' end using T4 RNA ligase 1. PCR1 consisted of four to five cycles (98 degrees C 15 s, 69 degrees C 30 s, 72 degrees C 40 s), and for the beta primer an equimolar mix of RC1.1 and RC1.2 was used to cover TRBC1 and TRBC2. From PCR2 onward, TCR alpha and beta chains were processed separately, with sample indices and Illumina adaptors added. The UMI, placed after an 8-base spacer, consisted of 12 random nucleotides arranged as two hexamers with a spacer between them. Sequencing was done on an Illumina MiSeq using v2 2x251 paired-end chemistry, usually with 12 samples per run. PhiX DNA at roughly 5-8% was added to each sequencing library to increase diversity. In the original analysis: bcl2fastq converted raw reads to FASTQ, and Demultiplexor demultiplexed the reads by dual indices. V and J genes were assigned by Decombinator through tag matching, with a single base-pair mismatch permitted. Using UMIs, Collapsinator corrected both sequencing errors and the frequency errors that come from PCR heterogeneity. CDR3Translator converted Decombinator identifiers to nucleotide sequence, translated to amino acids, and extracted CDR3 using C- and N-terminal motifs. Each distinct KT2 TCR was counted as one cluster of KT2 sequences that shared a single unique molecular identifier. The public sequencing data were trimmed at Q25 with fastp and processed into clonotypes with MiXCR by TCRdb, which kept only in-frame beta chains. Each CDR3 protein appears once, grouped with its most common genes and DNA. The V and J calls were not made by the authors but by TCRdb's processing. Recorded for this sample are about 30,000 distinct CDR3 sequences; under 7.5% of them occurred a single time. In total, the top ten clones hold 15% to 19% of the sample.

The V and J segments used are TRBV6-5 and TRBJ2-5; TRBD1 is a possible D gene, resting on 6 matching bases. Material: PBMCs spiked with cells of the T cell clone KT2. The TCR was taken from a human donor. Here the CDR3 is given as CASSYPQGEGVETQYF. The base sequence is TGTGCCAGCAGTTACCCGCAAGGCGAGGGGGTAGAGACCCAGTACTTC.